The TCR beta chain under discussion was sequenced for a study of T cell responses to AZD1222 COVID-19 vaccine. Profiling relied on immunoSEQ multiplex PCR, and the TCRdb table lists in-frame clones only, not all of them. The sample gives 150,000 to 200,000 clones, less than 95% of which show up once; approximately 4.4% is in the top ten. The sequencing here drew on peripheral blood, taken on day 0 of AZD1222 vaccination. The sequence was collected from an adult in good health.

CDR3 sequence (DNA): TGTGCCAGCAGCCGGGAGCCAGCCTACGAGCAGTACTTC. The encoded protein is CASSREPAYEQYF. This sequence joins TRBV12-3 or TRBV12-4 and TRBJ2-7; a weak D match, TRBD2 (6 bases). The CDR3 contains 13 residues. V dropped 6 bases and J dropped 2 bases, with 11 bases sitting between them.